The 6 T cell receptor beta chains below all came from one sample that was sequenced in a study of T cell responses to AZD1222 COVID-19 vaccine. Method: immunoSEQ multiplex PCR; TCRdb's copy keeps in-frame clones and lacks some. Here the sample spans hundreds of thousands of clones, roughly 91% being singletons. Sequencing used peripheral blood, obtained on day 0 of MenACWY control vaccination. The receptors were sampled from an adult in good health.

The chain recombines TRBV9 with TRBJ2-7, with a weak D call TRBD2 (6 bases). V was shortened by 3 bases and J by 1 base, with 14 bases between the two germline ends. Germline V gene sequence: CDR1 SGDLS, CDR2 YYNGEE. CDR3 length: 15 amino acids. Here the CDR3 DNA reads TGTGCCAGCAGCGAGGATCCAGGGAGGTCCTACGAGCAGTACTTC. It is translated as CASSEDPGRSYEQYF.

The chain has TRBV12-3 or TRBV12-4 and TRBJ1-2; D might be TRBD1 (6 bases). V dropped 1 base and J dropped 8 bases, with 11 bases sitting between them. The CDR3 covers 13 residues. The CDR3 DNA reads TGTGCCAGCAGTTTAGGGACAGCCGTAGGCTACACCTTC. Translating gives CASSLGTAVGYTF.

V gene TRBV28 combines with J gene TRBJ1-4, with D maybe TRBD1 (5 bases). Germline-derived CDR1 and CDR2 are MDHEN and SYDVKM. With 5 bases removed from V and 3 bases from J, the gap between germline ends came to 16 bases. CDR3 size: 16 residues. The CDR3 region is CASSPGGVRSNEKLFF. Written as DNA, the CDR3 is TGTGCCAGCAGTCCCGGGGGGGTGCGGTCTAATGAAAAACTGTTTTTT.

V and J are TRBV2 and TRBJ1-5; D is ambiguous. From germline, CDR1 is SNHLY and CDR2 FYNNEI. The CDR3 spans 15 residues. Deletions cut 4 bases from V and 1 base from J, with 11 bases between. The CDR3 protein is CASSGGTVSNQPQHF. Written as DNA, the CDR3 is TGTGCCAGCAGTGGGGGAACAGTGAGCAATCAGCCCCAGCATTTT.

J is TRBJ1-2 and V is TRBV30; the D is unclear. Trimming removed 3 bases from V and 8 bases from J, with 16 bases in between. This CDR3 is 13 amino acids long. Germline lookup yields CDR1 GTSNPN and CDR2 SVGIG (reference sequence). The CDR3 sequence: CAWRRTKIGGYTF. Written as DNA, the CDR3 is TGTGCCTGGAGACGGACGAAAATCGGGGGCTACACCTTC.

The CDR3 protein is CASSRDRDEKLFF. The CDR3 DNA follows: TGTGCCAGCAGTCGGGACAGGGATGAAAAACTGTTTTTT. The V call is TRBV6-4, the J call TRBJ1-4; 9 bases align to TRBD1. Germline CDR1 MRHNA, CDR2 SNTAGT. The CDR3 contains 13 residues. V trimming: 5 bases; J trimming: 6 bases; junction bases outside the gene matches: 1.